A selection of T cell receptor beta chains follows, all from one sample in a study of blood T cell repertoires in COVID-19. Some clones are missing from TCRdb's copy, which holds only in-frame ones; the method was immunoSEQ multiplex PCR. The table has 430,000 or so clones, 70% to 90% seen once. Sequences were obtained from peripheral blood. The receptor set was obtained from a man in his late teens or twenties with COVID-19, enrolled during active disease. CDR3s include the opening cysteine and the closing phenylalanine or tryptophan. The D gene is left open where the match is weak. Part of the rows lack a size; the others show once, few, many or a class for expanded clones.

D	size	V	J	CDR3	DNA
-	-	TRBV2	TRBJ2-1	CASRADSTYNEQFF	TGTGCCAGCAGGGCAGACAGCACCTACAATGAGCAGTTCTTC
-	-	TRBV6-5	TRBJ1-1	CASSHSRQNTEAFF	TGTGCCAGCAGTCATTCGAGACAGAACACTGAAGCTTTCTTT
-	few	TRBV5-5	TRBJ2-1	CASRGGQASYNEQFF	TGTGCCAGCAGGGGTGGGCAGGCCTCCTACAATGAGCAGTTCTTC
-	-	TRBV18	TRBJ1-2	CASSPSTVGSIGYTF	TGTGCCAGCTCACCGTCGACAGTTGGGTCTATCGGCTACACCTTC
-	once	TRBV18	TRBJ2-7	CASSPRQGIHEQYF	TGTGCCAGCTCACCAAGGCAGGGGATCCACGAGCAGTACTTC
TRBD2	once	TRBV5-1	TRBJ2-7	CASSWGGASGRINEQYF	TGCGCCAGCAGCTGGGGTGGGGCTAGCGGGAGGATCAACGAGCAGTACTTC
-	-	TRBV10-2	TRBJ2-1	CASSESNYNEQFF	TGCGCCAGCAGTGAAAGCAATTACAATGAGCAGTTCTTC
TRBD1	-	TRBV6-5	TRBJ1-2	CASTGQGDYGYTF	TGTGCCAGCACCGGACAGGGAGACTATGGCTACACCTTC
-	-	TRBV2	TRBJ1-3	CASSRLLTGGGGTIYF	TGTGCCAGCAGTAGACTCTTAACGGGGGGAGGCGGCACCATATATTTT
-	once	TRBV3-1/TRBV3-2	TRBJ2-7	CASSQRLRIDEQYF	TGTGCCAGCAGCCAACGACTCCGGATCGACGAGCAGTACTTC
TRBD1	-	TRBV6-5	TRBJ1-5	CASTRDRPNQPQHF	TGTGCCAGCACCAGGGACAGACCTAATCAGCCCCAGCATTTT
-	-	TRBV18	TRBJ2-7	CASSSNFPQYF	TGTGCCAGCTCATCAAACTTCCCGCAGTACTTC
-	-	TRBV29-1	TRBJ1-1	CSVRRILNTEAFF	TGCAGCGTACGCAGGATTCTGAACACTGAAGCTTTCTTT
-	-	TRBV6-5	TRBJ1-2	CASRLQGPYGYTF	TGTGCCAGCAGGCTTCAGGGTCCTTATGGCTACACCTTC
TRBD1	-	TRBV10-1	TRBJ2-7	CASSAPGQNEQYF	TGCGCCAGCAGTGCTCCGGGACAGAACGAGCAGTACTTC
TRBD1	-	TRBV5-1	TRBJ1-5	CASSEGQGGNQPQHF	TGCGCCAGCAGCGAGGGACAGGGTGGTAATCAGCCCCAGCATTTT
TRBD1	-	TRBV18	TRBJ2-7	CASSPGTGDYEQYF	TGTGCCAGCTCCCCCGGGACAGGGGATTACGAGCAGTACTTC
TRBD2	-	TRBV14	TRBJ2-1	CASSPYSGVTYNEQFF	TGTGCCAGCAGCCCATATAGCGGGGTGACCTACAATGAGCAGTTCTTC
-	once	TRBV30	TRBJ1-6	CAWSGQQNSPLHF	TGTGCCTGGAGCGGACAGCAGAATTCACCCCTCCACTTT
-	once	TRBV6-1	TRBJ1-1	CASSDRFYTEAFF	TGTGCCAGCAGTGACAGGTTTTACACTGAAGCTTTCTTT
-	-	TRBV9	TRBJ2-3	CASSVHRSPTGTDTQYF	TGTGCCAGCAGCGTCCACAGGTCGCCGACTGGCACAGATACGCAGTATTTT
TRBD2	-	TRBV24-1	TRBJ2-1	CATSDSRPGLAPSSYNEQFF	TGTGCCACCAGTGATTCTCGACCGGGACTAGCGCCAAGCTCCTACAATGAGCAGTTCTTC
TRBD1	once	TRBV9	TRBJ2-5	CASSVGGGRETQYF	TGTGCCAGCAGCGTAGGAGGGGGCCGGGAGACCCAGTACTTC
TRBD2	-	TRBV6-4	TRBJ2-2	CASSDQRGGEPKSLELFF	TGTGCCAGCAGTGACCAGCGGGGGGGCGAACCTAAATCTCTGGAGCTGTTTTTT
-	-	TRBV5-1	TRBJ1-1	CASSLAPENTEAFF	TGCGCCAGCAGCTTGGCCCCAGAGAACACTGAAGCTTTCTTT
-	-	TRBV9	TRBJ2-1	CASSSSASATEQFF	TGTGCCAGCAGCTCTTCGGCTAGCGCGACCGAGCAGTTCTTC
-	few	TRBV25-1	TRBJ2-1	CASSGIYNEQFF	TGTGCCAGCAGTGGTATATACAATGAGCAGTTCTTC
TRBD2	-	TRBV11-2	TRBJ2-2	CASSLGVLAGAGELFF	TGTGCCAGCAGCTTAGGGGTACTAGCGGGAGCCGGGGAGCTGTTTTTT
-	-	TRBV6-5	TRBJ2-3	CASSNRDTSTDTQYF	TGTGCCAGCAGTAACCGGGACACCAGCACAGATACGCAGTATTTT
-	-	TRBV7-9	TRBJ2-1	CASSSAVVGSDEQFF	TGTGCCAGCAGCTCAGCGGTGGTGGGTAGCGATGAGCAGTTCTTC
TRBD1	-	TRBV10-1	TRBJ2-2	CASNDRDREGANTGELFF	TGCGCCAGCAATGACCGGGACAGGGAGGGGGCGAACACCGGGGAGCTGTTTTTT
-	-	TRBV24-1	TRBJ2-5	CATSDPGQQETQYF	TGTGCCACCAGTGACCCTGGACAGCAAGAGACCCAGTACTTC
-	-	TRBV9	TRBJ1-2	CASTGQASGRLYTF	TGTGCCAGCACAGGTCAGGCCTCAGGGCGTCTCTACACCTTC
-	-	TRBV6-5	TRBJ1-5	CASSPFRGQPQHF	TGTGCCAGCAGTCCCTTTCGCGGTCAGCCCCAGCATTTT
TRBD1	-	TRBV7-2	TRBJ1-6	CASSLERQGPNSPLHF	TGTGCCAGCAGCTTAGAGAGACAGGGGCCTAATTCACCCCTCCACTTT
TRBD2	-	TRBV3-1/TRBV3-2	TRBJ2-2	CASSQFQTSGTNTGELFF	TGTGCCAGCAGCCAATTCCAGACTAGCGGGACCAACACCGGGGAGCTGTTTTTT
-	once	TRBV5-4	TRBJ2-1	CASSLDAGSRHIF	TGTGCCAGCAGCTTGGATGCTGGCTCTCGACACATCTTC
TRBD2	-	TRBV30	TRBJ2-7	CAWSHWTSGRSEQYF	TGTGCCTGGTCCCACTGGACTAGCGGGAGGTCCGAGCAGTACTTC
TRBD1	-	TRBV4-1	TRBJ1-4	CASSHDGQGLTNEKLFF	TGCGCCAGCAGCCACGATGGACAGGGGCTGACTAATGAAAAACTGTTTTTT
TRBD2	-	TRBV27	TRBJ2-1	CASSLGLAGEGEQFF	TGTGCCAGCAGTTTAGGACTAGCGGGGGAAGGTGAGCAGTTCTTC
-	-	TRBV7-9	TRBJ2-4	CASSFPIAKNIQYF	TGTGCCAGCAGCTTCCCAATAGCCAAAAACATTCAGTACTTC
TRBD1	-	TRBV3-1/TRBV3-2	TRBJ1-6	CASSLSGQGNSPLHF	TGTGCCAGCAGCCTATCCGGACAGGGGAATTCACCCCTCCACTTT
-	-	TRBV19	TRBJ1-2	CASSTDKRDGYTF	TGTGCCAGTAGTACAGATAAGAGAGATGGCTACACCTTC
TRBD2	-	TRBV27	TRBJ2-1	CASSLRGGAYNEQFF	TGTGCCAGCAGTTTACGGGGGGGGGCTTACAATGAGCAGTTCTTC
TRBD2	-	TRBV18	TRBJ2-5	CASSAGVQETQYF	TGTGCCAGCTCAGCGGGGGTCCAAGAGACCCAGTACTTC
TRBD2	-	TRBV5-4	TRBJ2-1	CASSATSGYNEQFF	TGTGCCAGCAGCGCAACTAGCGGGTACAATGAGCAGTTCTTC
TRBD2	-	TRBV6-5	TRBJ2-7	CASGGTSGYEQYF	TGTGCCAGCGGCGGGACTAGCGGATACGAGCAGTACTTC
-	-	TRBV28	TRBJ1-2	CASSLPGANYGYTF	TGTGCCAGCAGTCTGCCCGGAGCTAACTATGGCTACACCTTC
TRBD2	-	TRBV2	TRBJ2-7	CASSEDGGGEQYF	TGTGCCAGCAGTGAAGATGGGGGAGGGGAGCAGTACTTC
-	-	TRBV5-8	TRBJ2-7	CASNRPTATAYEQYF	TGTGCCAGCAACCGGCCCACCGCTACAGCCTACGAGCAGTACTTC
-	-	TRBV21-1	TRBJ2-7	CASSKVRLAGEYEQYF	TGTGCCAGCAGCAAAGTTCGACTAGCGGGGGAGTACGAGCAGTACTTC
-	-	TRBV30	TRBJ1-1	CAWSIGGLNTEAFF	TGTGCCTGGAGTATAGGCGGATTGAACACTGAAGCTTTCTTT
-	-	TRBV6-5	TRBJ2-4	CASSLRWAGKNIQYF	TGTGCCAGCAGCCTCAGATGGGCGGGCAAAAACATTCAGTACTTC
-	-	TRBV7-3	TRBJ2-7	CASSSPSPYEQYF	TGTGCCAGCAGCTCCCCTAGTCCGTACGAGCAGTACTTC
TRBD2	once	TRBV5-6	TRBJ2-3	CASSVKGGTDTQYF	TGTGCCAGCAGCGTCAAGGGAGGGACAGATACGCAGTATTTT
TRBD2	-	TRBV2	TRBJ2-7	CAGASGVPYEQYF	TGTGCCGGCGCTAGCGGGGTTCCCTACGAGCAGTACTTC
TRBD1	-	TRBV7-3	TRBJ2-1	CASSFRQGKYNEQFF	TGTGCCAGCAGCTTTAGACAGGGGAAATACAATGAGCAGTTCTTC
-	-	TRBV20-1	TRBJ1-3	CSASFADTIYF	TGCAGTGCTAGTTTCGCAGACACCATATATTTT
-	few	TRBV14	TRBJ1-6	CASSQERVNSPLHF	TGTGCCAGCAGCCAAGAACGGGTTAATTCACCCCTCCACTTT